The rows below give T cell receptor beta chains drawn from one sample of a study of T cells after yellow fever vaccination. From the 5' RACE reads, TCRdb called clonotypes with MiXCR, one entry per CDR3 protein. The repertoire holds 500,000 to 650,000 distinct CDR3 sequences, approximately 16% seen once, with 15% to 20% in the top ten. Sequenced material: PBMCs, taken about 5 days after the first yellow fever vaccination. These receptors all stem from a young man who received the YFV17D yellow fever vaccine. The CDR3 runs from the conserved cysteine through the conserved F or W. A D gene is named only where the DNA matches it firmly. Some rows mark clone size as missing; the rest say once, few, many or name a class of expanded clone.

D gene	J gene	V gene	clone size	CDR3 protein	CDR3 DNA
TRBD1	TRBJ2-7	TRBV11-2	few	CASSQIGQGADYEQYF	TGTGCCAGCAGCCAAATCGGACAGGGGGCTGACTACGAGCAGTACTTC
TRBD2	TRBJ2-2	TRBV5-5	-	CATLSGESTGELFF	TGTGCCACTTTGAGCGGGGAGAGCACCGGGGAGCTGTTTTTT
TRBD2	TRBJ2-1	TRBV20-1	-	CSASEGLAVYNEQFF	TGCAGTGCTAGTGAGGGACTAGCGGTTTACAATGAGCAGTTCTTC
TRBD1	TRBJ2-7	TRBV12-3/TRBV12-4	-	CASSPGQPPYEQYF	TGTGCCAGCAGCCCGGGACAGCCCCCCTACGAGCAGTACTTC
-	TRBJ2-5	TRBV2	-	CASSETSVETQYF	TGTGCCAGCAGTGAGACTAGTGTGGAGACCCAGTACTTC
-	TRBJ1-4	TRBV10-3	few	CAISSGQPKIGEKLFF	TGTGCCATCAGCTCCGGACAGCCCAAAATAGGTGAAAAACTGTTTTTT
TRBD2	TRBJ2-2	TRBV7-2	few	CASSSGLGGGTGELFF	TGTGCCAGCAGCTCTGGACTCGGGGGGGGAACCGGGGAGCTGTTTTTT
-	TRBJ2-2	TRBV3-1	-	CASSQGQSGELFF	TGTGCCAGCAGCCAAGGACAGTCCGGGGAGCTGTTTTTT
-	TRBJ2-5	TRBV6-5	-	CASSYGVQETQYF	TGTGCCAGCAGTTACGGGGTTCAAGAGACCCAGTACTTC
TRBD2	TRBJ2-1	TRBV10-3	few	CAIRPGGGEQFF	TGTGCCATCAGGCCGGGCGGGGGGGAGCAGTTCTTC
-	TRBJ2-2	TRBV6-2/TRBV6-3	-	CASTPQGGGELFF	TGTGCCAGCACCCCCCAGGGCGGCGGGGAGCTGTTTTTT
TRBD1	TRBJ2-2	TRBV12-3/TRBV12-4	-	CASSPGQGQPDTGELFF	TGTGCCAGCAGCCCCGGACAGGGTCAGCCCGACACCGGGGAGCTGTTTTTT
-	TRBJ2-3	TRBV5-5	-	CASSLAFGQLDARNTQYF	TGTGCCAGCAGCTTGGCCTTCGGCCAATTGGATGCTAGGAATACGCAGTATTTT
-	TRBJ1-3	TRBV7-2	few	CASSLWQGGNTIYF	TGTGCCAGCAGCTTATGGCAGGGAGGAAACACCATATATTTT
TRBD2	TRBJ2-3	TRBV4-2	few	CASSQETSGGPSTDTQYF	TGTGCCAGCAGCCAAGAGACTAGCGGGGGCCCTAGCACAGATACGCAGTATTTT
TRBD1	TRBJ1-2	TRBV20-1	-	CSARVDREKGYTF	TGCAGTGCTAGAGTAGACAGGGAAAAAGGCTACACCTTC
-	TRBJ1-1	TRBV5-5	many	CASSFFHAGLNTEAFF	TGTGCCAGCAGCTTTTTCCATGCAGGATTGAACACTGAAGCTTTCTTT
-	TRBJ1-2	TRBV12-3/TRBV12-4	-	CASGAQGNYGFTF	TGTGCCAGCGGCGCGCAAGGGAACTATGGCTTCACCTTC
TRBD1	TRBJ1-2	TRBV6-5	-	CASSFGQGSSGYTF	TGTGCCAGCAGTTTCGGACAGGGGTCCTCTGGCTACACCTTC
-	TRBJ1-4	TRBV12-3/TRBV12-4	many	CASSFLGTNEKLFF	TGTGCCAGCAGTTTTTTGGGGACTAATGAAAAACTGTTTTTT
-	TRBJ2-3	TRBV14	once	CASSQVSDTQYF	TGTGCCAGCAGCCAAGTCTCAGATACGCAGTATTTT
-	TRBJ1-4	TRBV7-6	once	CASSLDWGEKLFF	TGTGCCAGCAGCTTAGACTGGGGGGAAAAACTGTTTTTT
TRBD2	TRBJ2-2	TRBV4-3	-	CASSPRGAPGELFF	TGCGCCAGCAGCCCGCGGGGGGCCCCCGGGGAGCTGTTTTTT
TRBD2	TRBJ2-3	TRBV20-1	-	CSARDILAGGPSTDTQYF	TGCAGTGCTAGAGATATCCTAGCGGGGGGACCAAGCACAGATACGCAGTATTTT
TRBD2	TRBJ2-2	TRBV5-1	-	CASSLGPSGGPGTGELFF	TGCGCCAGCAGCTTGGGTCCTAGCGGGGGTCCCGGCACCGGGGAGCTGTTTTTT
TRBD2	TRBJ2-1	TRBV20-1	-	CSATRTSGRAEQFF	TGCAGTGCCACAAGGACTAGCGGCCGGGCGGAGCAGTTCTTC